This passage covers 28 T cell receptor beta chains from one sample sequenced in a study of identical twins. Each CDR3 protein is one row after TCRdb ran MiXCR on the 5' RACE reads. The repertoire holds about 890,000 distinct CDR3 sequences, with roughly an eighth as singletons. This sample was also put to use in a study of yellow fever vaccine responses in identical twins.

The material sequenced was PBMCs. The source of these receptors is a young woman in good health.

This clonotype was seen a handful of times. The CDR3 region is CASSQDQRLDKFF. The CDR3 DNA is TGCGCCAGCAGCCAAGATCAGAGATTGGACAAGTTCTTC. V and J are TRBV4-1 and TRBJ2-1; a weak D match, TRBD1 (5 bases). This CDR3 has 13 amino acids. In germline, CDR1 is MGHRA, CDR2 YSYEKL. The V end lost 0 bases, the J end lost 14 bases, and 14 bases lay between the germline ends.

Only a few counts were recorded for this clonotype. The chain uses TRBV7-9 and TRBJ1-3, with 7 bases that match TRBD1. This CDR3 comprises 16 residues. From germline, CDR1 is SEHNR and CDR2 FQNEAQ (reference sequence). J gave up 2 bases and V 5 bases, and 9 bases lay outside the gene matches. CDR3 DNA sequence: TGTGCCAGCAGCACCAAACAGGGGCACGCTGGAAACACCATATATTTT. It codes for CASSTKQGHAGNTIYF.

This clonotype appeared many times. The chain recombines TRBV12-3 or TRBV12-4 with TRBJ2-7; D tentatively fits TRBD1 or TRBD2 (5 bases each). V was trimmed by 0 bases and J by 5 bases, leaving 11 bases between them. This CDR3 spans 14 amino acids. CDR3 bases: TGTGCCAGCAGTTTAGCGGGGGTGTGGGACGAGCAGTACTTC. It encodes CASSLAGVWDEQYF.

This clonotype came up a few times. The chain couples TRBV7-7 to TRBJ2-1, with 10 positions matching TRBD1. The CDR3 is made up of 19 amino acids. The V gene's germline CDR1 is SSHAT and CDR2 FNYEAQ (reference sequence). The J segment lost 3 bases and the V segment lost 5 bases, leaving 16 bases of the junction unmatched. CDR3 loop: CASSPRLLTGTGVYNEQFF. For the CDR3, the DNA is TGTGCCAGCAGCCCTAGGCTCCTAACCGGGACAGGGGTCTACAATGAGCAGTTCTTC.

V is TRBV15 and J is TRBJ2-4; 12 positions match TRBD2. The CDR3 loop spans 14 amino acids. J gave up 7 bases and V 10 bases, and 8 bases lay outside the gene matches. Germline V gives CDR1 LNHNV, CDR2 YYDKDF (reference sequence). CDR3 in DNA: TGTGCCAACTCGACTAGCGGGAGTGGGAACATTCAGTACTTC. Residues: CANSTSGSGNIQYF.

In its sample, this clonotype was seen a few times. The CDR3 DNA reads as TGTGCCAGCAGTTTTAGAGAAAGGGGACAGGGTGTCTACGAGCAGTACGTC. Its protein product is CASSFRERGQGVYEQYV. The rearrangement joins TRBV28 to TRBJ2-7; 9 bases agree with TRBD1. This CDR3 spans 17 amino acids. J lost 3 bases, V lost 3 bases, and 12 bases had no gene match. Germline V gives CDR1 MDHEN, CDR2 SYDVKM.

This rearrangement joins TRBV10-2 to TRBJ2-7, with TRBD1 matching 7 bases. CDR3 length: 15 residues. The germline V gene has CDR1 WSHSY and CDR2 SAAADI. With V trimmed by 6 bases and J by 3 bases, 11 bases remained unmatched. The CDR3 nucleotides are TGCGCCAGCAGGAGCGGTACAGGGGCTTACTACGAGCAGTACGTC. Its protein product is CASRSGTGAYYEQYV.

The chain has TRBV20-1 and TRBJ2-1; D not certain. CDR1 and CDR2 from the germline V gene are DFQATT and SNEGSKA (reference sequence). This CDR3 has 16 residues. Trimming shortened V by 3 bases and J by 1 base, and 16 bases separated the two germline ends. Here the CDR3 DNA reads TGCAGTGCTAGCGGTGAGCCCCTGTCATCCTACAATGAGCAGTTCTTC. It is translated as CSASGEPLSSYNEQFF.

Only a few counts were recorded for this clonotype. The CDR3 region has the DNA TGTGCCATCAGTGATGGGGAAAGCACAGATACGCAGTATTTT. Amino acids: CAISDGESTDTQYF. J is TRBJ2-3 and V is TRBV10-3; D gene uncertain. CDR1 ENHRY and CDR2 SYGVKD come from the germline V gene. There are 14 residues in the CDR3. Trimming removed 3 bases from V and 0 bases from J, with 7 bases in between.

This clonotype appeared a few times. The V gene is TRBV12-3 or TRBV12-4, the J gene TRBJ2-2; D is uncertain. The CDR3 sequence is 13 residues long. V lost 7 bases, J lost 4 bases, and 10 bases lay in between. In DNA, the CDR3 is TGTGCCAGCAATTCGGGCGGCACCGGGGAGCTGTTTTTT. Translated, it gives CASNSGGTGELFF.

This clonotype was seen a few times. The chain has TRBV11-2 and TRBJ2-3; D unresolved. Germline lookup yields CDR1 SGHAT and CDR2 FQNNGV. The germline V and J ends were trimmed by 3 bases and 2 bases, with 12 bases remaining between them. The CDR3 consists of 15 residues. This CDR3 is CASSFPGQITDTQYF. CDR3 in DNA: TGTGCCAGCAGCTTCCCCGGCCAGATCACAGATACGCAGTATTTT.

V is TRBV7-8 and J is TRBJ2-1; D may be TRBD1 or TRBD2 (5 bases each). Trimming took 7 bases from V and 12 from J, leaving 25 bases between them. The CDR3 is made up of 15 amino acids. Germline CDR1 reads SGHVS; CDR2 reads FQNEAQ. The CDR3: CASIDNRDPRAMQFF. The CDR3 DNA reads TGTGCCAGCATAGATAACCGGGACCCCCGGGCGATGCAGTTCTTC.

This clonotype was found a few times. V gene TRBV5-1 combines with J gene TRBJ2-7, with D maybe TRBD1 (7 bases). The V gene's germline CDR1 is SGHRS and CDR2 YFSETQ. The CDR3 sequence is 14 residues long. V gave up 5 bases and J gave up 5 bases, with 17 bases separating them. DNA of the CDR3: TGCGCCAGCAGTGCGGGACAGATCATCGACGAGCAGTACTTC. Protein: CASSAGQIIDEQYF.

This clonotype was counted between two and nine times. CDR3 bases: TGCAGTGCTAGAGATAACGCACCCGGGGAGACCCAGTACTTC. It codes for CSARDNAPGETQYF. This chain links TRBV20-1 with TRBJ2-5; D gene unclear. This CDR3 contains 14 residues. CDR1 and CDR2 (germline): DFQATT, SNEGSKA (reference sequence). The V gene lost 0 bases and the J gene lost 5 bases, with 13 bases spanning the gap.

The V and J genes are TRBV15 and TRBJ1-5; no firm D call. Germline V CDR1 and CDR2: LNHNV, YYDKDF (reference sequence). CDR3 length: 13 residues. Trimming shortened V by 5 bases and J by 6 bases, and 11 bases separated the two germline ends. CDR3: CATSPLAGQPQHF. DNA of the CDR3: TGTGCCACCAGCCCCCTCGCGGGTCAGCCCCAGCATTTT.

This rearrangement joins TRBV3-1 to TRBJ2-1; 7 nucleotides align to TRBD2. CDR1 is LGHDT and CDR2 is YNNKEL in the germline V gene (reference sequence). V lost 7 bases and J lost 7; bases outside the gene matches: 7. The length of the CDR3 is 13 residues. The CDR3 sequence is CASNGLVPNEQFF. CDR3 in DNA: TGTGCCAGCAACGGACTAGTGCCTAATGAGCAGTTCTTC.

This clonotype was counted a few times. The rearrangement joins TRBV28 to TRBJ1-5; unclear D gene. Germline assignment: CDR1 MDHEN and CDR2 SYDVKM. The CDR3 consists of 16 residues. Trimming took 3 bases from V and 2 from J, leaving 14 bases between them. DNA for the CDR3: TGTGCCAGCAGTTTCCGCGACTACGTTGGCAATCAGCCCCAGCATTTT. Translation: CASSFRDYVGNQPQHF. Supplemented by reference TRBV28 and TRBJ1-5, the full variable domain reads DVKVTQSSRYLVKRTGEKVFLECVQDMDHENMFWYRQDPGLGLRLIYFSYDVKMKEKGDIPEGYSVSREKKERFSLILESASTNQTSMYLCASSFRDYVGNQPQHFGDGTRLSIL.

The V gene is TRBV7-2, the J gene TRBJ2-5; the match to TRBD2 covers 8 bases. Germline V gene sequence: CDR1 SGHTA, CDR2 FQGNSA. Unmatched junction bases numbered 10, after V lost 6 bases and J lost 1 base. The CDR3 extends over 16 amino acids. The CDR3 DNA reads TGTGCCAGCAGGAGCGGGGGACTACTCCTCCAAGAGACCCAGTACTTC. Protein product: CASRSGGLLLQETQYF.

This clonotype was seen only a few times. This chain connects TRBV2 to TRBJ1-1; a possible D gene is TRBD1 (5 bases). The ends were cut back, 10 bases at V and 1 base at J, with 10 bases in the middle. Germline V gives CDR1 SNHLY, CDR2 FYNNEI. The CDR3 length is 12 residues. The CDR3 protein is CANPTGNTEAFF. The CDR3 nucleotides read TGTGCCAACCCAACAGGGAACACTGAAGCTTTCTTT. Based on the CDR3 plus reference TRBV2 and TRBJ1-1, the full variable domain is EPEVTQTPSHQVTQMGQEVILRCVPISNHLYFYWYRQILGQKVEFLVSFYNNEISEKSEIFDDQFSVERPDGSNFTLKIRSTKLEDSAMYFCANPTGNTEAFFGQGTRLTVV.

The gene calls are TRBV15 and TRBJ2-5, with D unclear. The V end was cut by 0 bases, the J end by 3 bases, with 5 bases between. CDR3 size: 13 residues. Germline CDR1 is LNHNV and CDR2 is YYDKDF (reference sequence). This CDR3 reads CATSREPKETQYF. CDR3 nucleotides: TGTGCCACCAGCAGAGAACCAAAAGAGACCCAGTACTTC. Filled out from reference TRBV15 and TRBJ2-5, the complete variable domain reads DAMVIQNPRYQVTQFGKPVTLSCSQTLNHNVMYWYQQKSSQAPKLLFHYYDKDFNNEADTPDNFQSRRPNTSFCFLDIRSPGLGDTAMYLCATSREPKETQYFGPGTRLLVL.

The chain joins TRBV6-5 to TRBJ1-1, with D tentatively TRBD1 (6 bases). Germline assignment: CDR1 MNHEY and CDR2 SVGAGI. The CDR3 loop spans 16 amino acids. Trimming removed 4 bases from V and 0 bases from J, with 15 bases in between. CDR3 DNA sequence: TGTGCCAGCAGTTGGGACACCCTTAGCATGAACACTGAAGCTTTCTTT. It translates to CASSWDTLSMNTEAFF.

This chain connects TRBV5-6 to TRBJ2-1, with 10 bases identical to TRBD1. The CDR3 length is 15 residues. V trimming: 3 bases; J trimming: 5 bases; junction bases outside the gene matches: 5. CDR1 and CDR2 (germline): SGHDT, YYEEEE. The chain's CDR3 is CASSSPGQGNNEQFF. CDR3 nucleotide sequence: TGTGCCAGCAGCTCTCCGGGACAGGGGAACAATGAGCAGTTCTTC.

The CDR3 DNA sequence: TGTGCCAGCAGCCTGGGCCACCTTCGAGGTGAGCAGTTCTTC. Translation gives CASSLGHLRGEQFF. The chain carries TRBV2 and TRBJ2-1; D unresolved. CDR3 size: 14 residues. The germline gives CDR1 SNHLY, CDR2 FYNNEI. Trimming removed 6 bases from V and 9 bases from J, with 18 bases in between.

The chain joins TRBV5-1 to TRBJ1-1; the D is unclear. Germline values: CDR1 SGHRS, CDR2 YFSETQ. V was pared by 4 bases and J by 5 bases, with 21 bases between. The CDR3 is made up of 16 amino acids. CDR3 sequence reads: CASSLRTRESETEAFF. The CDR3 coding sequence is TGCGCCAGCAGCCTCCGGACCCGCGAATCTGAGACTGAAGCTTTCTTT. Using reference TRBV5-1 and TRBJ1-1 for the parts outside the CDR3, the full variable domain is KAGVTQTPRYLIKTRGQQVTLSCSPISGHRSVSWYQQTPGQGLQFLFEYFSETQRNKGNFPGRFSGRQFSNSRSEMNVSTLELGDSALYLCASSLRTRESETEAFFGQGTRLTVV.

A few counts support this clonotype. The rearrangement links TRBV20-1 to TRBJ2-6; D unclear. The V and J ends lost 2 bases and 0 bases respectively, with 8 bases between them. Germline-derived CDR1 and CDR2 are DFQATT and SNEGSKA (reference sequence). The CDR3 runs 15 residues. CDR3 nucleotide sequence: TGCAGTGCTAGAACCGGACCCTCTGGGGCCAACGTCCTGACTTTC. Protein product: CSARTGPSGANVLTF.

The CDR3 loop is CASSQVGGWETQYF. CDR3 DNA: TGTGCCAGCAGCCAAGTGGGGGGCTGGGAGACCCAGTACTTC. The chain couples TRBV14 to TRBJ2-5; D may be TRBD1 or TRBD2 (6 bases each). V gave up 1 base and J gave up 5 bases, with 11 bases separating them. The CDR3 runs 14 residues. Germline V CDR1 and CDR2: SGHDN, FVKESK.

CDR3 nucleotide sequence: TGCAGTGCTAGAGAAAGACTAGCGGGAGGCTCAGATACGCAGTATTTT. It encodes CSARERLAGGSDTQYF. The chain has TRBV20-1 and TRBJ2-3; 13 bases line up with TRBD2. The V and J ends lost 0 bases and 4 bases, in that order; junction bases with no gene match: 4. The CDR3 totals 16 residues. Germline V CDR1 and CDR2: DFQATT, SNEGSKA (reference sequence).

The chain recombines TRBV24-1 with TRBJ2-2, with TRBD2 matching over 11 bases. With V trimmed by 9 bases and J by 3 bases, 2 bases remained unmatched. There are 14 residues in the CDR3. Germline CDR1 KGHDR, CDR2 SFDVKD. CDR3 DNA: TGTGCCACCTCGGGACTAGCGGACACCGGGGAGCTGTTTTTT. Its protein is CATSGLADTGELFF.